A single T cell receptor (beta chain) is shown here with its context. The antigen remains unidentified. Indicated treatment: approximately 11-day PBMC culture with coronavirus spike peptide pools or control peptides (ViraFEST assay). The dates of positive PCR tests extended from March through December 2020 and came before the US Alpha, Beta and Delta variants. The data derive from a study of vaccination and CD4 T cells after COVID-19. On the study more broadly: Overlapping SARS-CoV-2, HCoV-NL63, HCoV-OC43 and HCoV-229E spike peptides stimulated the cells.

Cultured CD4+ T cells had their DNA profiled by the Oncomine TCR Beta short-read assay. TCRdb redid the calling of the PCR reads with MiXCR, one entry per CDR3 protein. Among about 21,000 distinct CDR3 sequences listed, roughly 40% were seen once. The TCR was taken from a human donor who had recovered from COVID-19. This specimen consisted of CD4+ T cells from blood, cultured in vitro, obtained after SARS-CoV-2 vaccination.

The CDR3 is CASSSGTGPSGANVLTF. In DNA, the CDR3 is TGTGCCAGCAGTTCCGGGACAGGGCCTTCTGGGGCCAACGTCCTGACTTTC. The rearrangement joins TRBV2 to TRBJ2-6, with 9 bases fitting TRBD1. CDR3 length: 17 amino acids. V was clipped by 5 bases and J by 1 base; unmatched bases: 6. The germline gives CDR1 SNHLY, CDR2 FYNNEI.